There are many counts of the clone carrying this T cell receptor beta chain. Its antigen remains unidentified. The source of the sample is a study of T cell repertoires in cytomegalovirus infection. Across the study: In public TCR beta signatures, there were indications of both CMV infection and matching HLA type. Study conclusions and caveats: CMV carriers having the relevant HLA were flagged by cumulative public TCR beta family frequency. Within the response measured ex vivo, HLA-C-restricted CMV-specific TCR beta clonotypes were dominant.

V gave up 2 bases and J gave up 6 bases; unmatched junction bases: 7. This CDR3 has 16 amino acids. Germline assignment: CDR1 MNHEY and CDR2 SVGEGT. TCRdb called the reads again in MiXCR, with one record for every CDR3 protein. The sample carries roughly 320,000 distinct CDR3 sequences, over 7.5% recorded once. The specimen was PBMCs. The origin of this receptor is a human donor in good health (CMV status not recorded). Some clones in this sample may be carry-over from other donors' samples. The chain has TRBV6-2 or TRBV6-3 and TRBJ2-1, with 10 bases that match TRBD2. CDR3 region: CASSYPTSGVSNEQFF. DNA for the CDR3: TGTGCCAGCAGTTACCCCACTAGCGGGGTAAGCAATGAGCAGTTCTTC.